The 24 T cell receptor beta chains listed next were all sequenced from one sample in a study. Each CDR3 protein is one row after TCRdb ran MiXCR on the RT-PCR reads. The table shows approximately 720,000 distinct CDR3 sequences, with 14% occurring only once. Specimen: memory CD4+ T cells from blood. Receptors originate from a female donor in good health, serving as a healthy control.

This clonotype was counted at least ten times. The chain has TRBV12-3 or TRBV12-4 and TRBJ1-3, with D tentatively TRBD1 (5 bases). The V end lost 2 bases, the J end lost 4 bases, and 9 bases lay between the germline ends. The length of the CDR3 is 14 residues. The CDR3 region has the DNA TGTGCCAGCAGTTTACTTGACAGCGGAAACACCATATATTTT. Encoded protein: CASSLLDSGNTIYF.

This clonotype turned up a few times. V and J are TRBV18 and TRBJ2-2; 8 bases map to TRBD1. The J segment lost 3 bases and the V segment lost 5 bases, leaving 8 bases of the junction unmatched. The CDR3 spans 16 residues. Per germline, CDR1 KGHSH and CDR2 LQKENI. For the CDR3, the DNA is TGTGCCAGCTCAAGGAGGGGACAGGTGGACACCGGGGAGCTGTTTTTT. This sequence encodes CASSRRGQVDTGELFF.

The chain carries TRBV7-9 and TRBJ1-6, with no clear D. The CDR3 is 16 amino acids. CDR1 and CDR2 (germline): SEHNR, FQNEAQ (reference sequence). Between the trimmed V and J ends, which lost 0 bases and 4 bases, there was a span of 10 bases. This CDR3 reads CASSLAPGTYNSPLHF. The CDR3 nucleotides are TGTGCCAGCAGCTTAGCGCCGGGAACGTATAATTCACCCCTCCACTTT.

The rearrangement uses TRBV20-1 and TRBJ1-1; D perhaps matches TRBD1 (6 bases). V gave up 5 bases and J gave up 1 base, with 20 bases separating them. This CDR3 spans 16 amino acids. Germline V gene lookup returns CDR1 DFQATT and CDR2 SNEGSKA (reference sequence). In DNA, the CDR3 is TGCAGTGCTGGGGACACCGCCCGAGCAGCGAACACTGAAGCTTTCTTT. Its protein product is CSAGDTARAANTEAFF.

The sample holds many counts of this clonotype. The chain combines TRBV24-1 with TRBJ2-1; 9 nucleotides agree with TRBD2. The germline V gene encodes CDR1 KGHDR and CDR2 SFDVKD. The ends lost 7 bases at V and 4 bases at J; junction bases unmatched: 10. The CDR3 totals 16 residues. The CDR3 coding sequence is TGTGCCACCAGGGGAGCGGGGGGACTCTCTTACAATGAGCAGTTCTTC. This encodes CATRGAGGLSYNEQFF.

This chain joins TRBV6-1 and TRBJ2-1; 9 bases agree with TRBD2. Germline-derived CDR1 and CDR2 are MNHNS and SASEGT. With 6 bases clipped from V and 7 bases from J, the junction kept 10 bases outside the gene matches. CDR3 length: 15 residues. The CDR3 DNA reads as TGTGCCAGCAGCTTTATAGCGGGAGCGGCGAATGAGCAGTTCTTC. It codes for CASSFIAGAANEQFF.

This clonotype was seen a few times. In nucleotides, the CDR3 is TGTGCCAGCAGCTTGCAGGGGACCTCGCGCAGGGAGACCCAGTACTTC. Protein: CASSLQGTSRRETQYF. The chain has TRBV7-2 and TRBJ2-5, with D possibly matching TRBD1 (6 bases). The CDR3 has 16 amino acids. Germline V gene data show CDR1 as SGHTA and CDR2 as FQGNSA. Trimming removed 3 bases from V and 5 bases from J, with 19 bases in between.

This clonotype showed up many times. J is TRBJ2-2 and V is TRBV3-1, with TRBD2 matching 7 bases. CDR3 size: 15 residues. The ends lost 4 bases at V and 1 base at J; junction bases unmatched: 3. Per germline, CDR1 LGHDT and CDR2 YNNKEL (reference sequence). The CDR3 nucleotides are TGTGCCAGCAGCCTTACTAGCGTGAACACCGGGGAGCTGTTTTTT. Encoded protein: CASSLTSVNTGELFF.

This clonotype was recorded a few times. The chain recombines TRBV3-1 with TRBJ1-6, with D possibly TRBD1 on 6 matching bases. CDR3 size: 16 residues. V lost 2 bases to trimming and J lost 9 bases, with 17 bases between them. Germline CDR1 and CDR2: LGHDT and YNNKEL (reference sequence). This CDR3 is CASSQTWDTRSSPLHF. CDR3 coding DNA: TGTGCCAGCAGCCAAACCTGGGACACGAGGAGTTCACCCCTCCACTTT.

Only a few counts were recorded for this clonotype. The chain has TRBV7-9 and TRBJ2-2; D is undetermined. V lost 0 bases and J 11 bases, leaving 10 bases between the germline ends. The germline CDR1 and CDR2 sequences are SEHNR and FQNEAQ (reference sequence). The CDR3 runs 13 residues. This CDR3 reads CASSLARPEELFF. The CDR3 DNA is TGTGCCAGCAGCTTAGCGCGGCCAGAAGAGCTGTTTTTT.

This clonotype was picked up a small number of times. The chain carries TRBV11-2 and TRBJ1-2, with D possibly being TRBD1 (5 bases). CDR1 is SGHAT, CDR2 FQNNGV, per germline. V was clipped by 3 bases and J by 7 bases, with 18 bases between them. The CDR3 is 15 residues long. CDR3 bases: TGTGCCAGCAGCTTGAACACGGACATCTTGGCTGGCTACACCTTC. It codes for CASSLNTDILAGYTF.

The table lists this clonotype with a few counts. The chain uses TRBV20-1 and TRBJ2-5; D may be TRBD2 (5 bases). Trimming stripped 4 bases from V and 4 bases from J, with 10 bases between. Germline CDR1 reads DFQATT; CDR2 reads SNEGSKA (reference sequence). The CDR3 is 12 residues long. The CDR3: CSAIRGGETQYF. CDR3 nucleotides: TGCAGTGCTATCCGGGGTGGAGAGACCCAGTACTTC.

This chain uses TRBV12-3 or TRBV12-4 with TRBJ2-7; D not certain. There are 13 residues in the CDR3. Trimming removed 4 bases from V and 2 bases from J, with 9 bases in between. CDR3 protein: CASSSDVAYEQYF. CDR3 DNA sequence: TGTGCCAGCAGTTCGGACGTAGCCTACGAGCAGTACTTC.

This clonotype was counted at least ten times. The rearrangement links TRBV20-1 to TRBJ1-2; D gene unclear. V shed 0 bases and J shed 0 bases, with 11 bases lying between them. Germline V lookup: CDR1 DFQATT, CDR2 SNEGSKA (reference sequence). CDR3 length: 15 amino acids. The CDR3 region is CSARDLTRPNYGYTF. DNA for the CDR3: TGCAGTGCTAGAGATCTTACAAGGCCTAACTATGGCTACACCTTC.

This clonotype was seen at least ten times. The CDR3 region is CSVGTPTDYTEAFF. The CDR3 DNA reads as TGCAGCGTTGGGACCCCGACAGATTACACTGAAGCTTTCTTT. This sequence joins TRBV29-1 and TRBJ1-1, with D possibly being TRBD1 (5 bases). V lost 4 bases, J lost 3 bases, and 15 bases lay in between. CDR3 length: 14 amino acids. Germline values: CDR1 SQVTM, CDR2 ANQGSEA.

This chain uses TRBV14 with TRBJ2-1; D might be TRBD1 or TRBD2, each matching 5 bases. V lost 4 bases and J 5 bases, leaving 18 bases between the germline ends. Germline CDR1 reads SGHDN; CDR2 reads FVKESK. There are 16 residues in the CDR3. DNA of the CDR3: TGTGCCAGCAGCCTCAAGAGGGGAGTACGTAACAATGAGCAGTTCTTC. Encoded protein: CASSLKRGVRNNEQFF.

This clonotype was picked up many times. V gene TRBV5-6 combines with J gene TRBJ2-3; a possible D gene is TRBD2 (6 bases). Germline V gives CDR1 SGHDT, CDR2 YYEEEE. The V end was cut by 1 base, the J end by 3 bases, with 9 bases between. The length of the CDR3 is 14 residues. CDR3 in amino acids: CASSLRSGTDTQYF. CDR3 DNA: TGTGCCAGCAGCTTGCGAAGCGGGACAGATACGCAGTATTTT.

This chain uses TRBV7-9 with TRBJ2-7, with unresolved D. V dropped 2 bases and J dropped 0 bases, with 14 bases sitting between them. Germline V CDR1 and CDR2: SEHNR, FQNEAQ (reference sequence). CDR3 length: 16 amino acids. The CDR3 region has the DNA TGTGCCAGCAGCTTATATCGGACGGCGAGCTCCTACGAGCAGTACTTC. Amino acid sequence: CASSLYRTASSYEQYF.

This clonotype was observed at least ten times. The V and J genes are TRBV5-1 and TRBJ2-3; D is uncertain. The germline gives CDR1 SGHRS, CDR2 YFSETQ. V was trimmed by 4 bases and J by 0 bases, leaving 9 bases between them. There are 14 residues in the CDR3. Here the CDR3 reads CASSAPESTDTQYF. DNA of the CDR3: TGCGCCAGCAGCGCCCCAGAGAGCACAGATACGCAGTATTTT. The whole variable domain, remainder taken from reference TRBV5-1 and TRBJ2-3, is KAGVTQTPRYLIKTRGQQVTLSCSPISGHRSVSWYQQTPGQGLQFLFEYFSETQRNKGNFPGRFSGRQFSNSRSEMNVSTLELGDSALYLCASSAPESTDTQYFGPGTRLTVL.

This chain connects TRBV3-1 to TRBJ1-5; 9 positions agree with TRBD1. The junction had 4 bases not matched to a gene; V was cut back by 4 bases and J by 6 bases. Germline V gene sequence: CDR1 LGHDT, CDR2 YNNKEL (reference sequence). The CDR3 spans 14 residues. The CDR3 nucleotides read TGTGCCAGCAGCCGAGGACAGGGGAGTCAGCCCCAGCATTTT. Translated, it gives CASSRGQGSQPQHF. The variable domain in full, completed from reference TRBV3-1 and TRBJ1-5, reads DTAVSQTPKYLVTQMGNDKSIKCEQNLGHDTMYWYKQDSKKFLKIMFSYNNKELIINETVPNRFSPKSPDKAHLNLHINSLELGDSAVYFCASSRGQGSQPQHFGDGTRLSIL.

This chain uses TRBV20-1 with TRBJ2-3; no definite D call. The CDR3 runs 12 residues. Germline assignment: CDR1 DFQATT and CDR2 SNEGSKA (reference sequence). V was shortened by 6 bases and J by 3 bases, with 10 bases between the two germline ends. CDR3 bases: TGCAGTGCGACTCTAGGTACAGATACGCAGTATTTT. Its protein product is CSATLGTDTQYF.

In this sample, this clonotype turned up a few times. This rearrangement joins TRBV5-6 to TRBJ2-7; D gene ambiguous. V was pared by 0 bases and J by 1 base, with 14 bases between. Germline CDR1 and CDR2: SGHDT and YYEEEE. CDR3 length: 16 residues. In nucleotides, the CDR3 is TGTGCCAGCAGCTTGGTTGGCGGCGCACCGTCCTACGAGCAGTACTTC. Translated: CASSLVGGAPSYEQYF.

The chain carries TRBV12-3 or TRBV12-4 and TRBJ1-5; 7 positions match TRBD1. V lost 5 bases and J lost 4; bases outside the gene matches: 8. The CDR3 totals 15 residues. This chain's CDR3 is CASSPITGENQPQHF. Here the CDR3 DNA reads TGTGCCAGCAGTCCTATAACAGGGGAGAATCAGCCCCAGCATTTT.

This clonotype has ten or more counts. The chain carries TRBV20-1 and TRBJ2-1; D not resolved. The germline gives CDR1 DFQATT, CDR2 SNEGSKA (reference sequence). V lost 8 bases to trimming and J lost 4 bases, with 18 bases between them. The CDR3 has 14 amino acids. CDR3 coding DNA: TGCAGTTCGCCCACAGAGGCGCAATACAATGAGCAGTTCTTC. Amino acids: CSSPTEAQYNEQFF.